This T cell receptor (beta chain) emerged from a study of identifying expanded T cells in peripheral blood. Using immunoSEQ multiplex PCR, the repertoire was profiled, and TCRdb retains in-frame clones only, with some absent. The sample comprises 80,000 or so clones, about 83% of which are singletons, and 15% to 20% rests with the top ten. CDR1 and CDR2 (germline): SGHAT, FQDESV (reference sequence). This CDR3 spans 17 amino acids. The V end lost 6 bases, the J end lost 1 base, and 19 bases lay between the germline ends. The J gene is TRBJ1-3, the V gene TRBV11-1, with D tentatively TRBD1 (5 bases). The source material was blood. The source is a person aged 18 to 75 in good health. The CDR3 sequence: CASSTLILRDSGNTIYF. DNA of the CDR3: TGTGCCAGCAGTACCCTAATCCTCAGGGATTCTGGAAACACCATATATTTT.